This TCR beta chain was sequenced for a study of radiotherapy plus CTLA-4 blockade in lung cancer. Receiving focal radiation plus CTLA-4 blockade with ipilimumab were patients who had chemo-refractory metastatic non-small-cell lung cancer. TCRdb's copy holds only in-frame clones and misses some; the assay was immunoSEQ multiplex PCR. This table holds about 95,000 clones, around four fifths found once. The specimen comprised peripheral blood, sampled from a patient treated with radiotherapy plus ipilimumab. The sequence derives from a human donor with non-small cell lung cancer who had a partial response to radiotherapy plus ipilimumab.

CDR3 protein: CASQGYSGNTIYF. The CDR3 nucleotides are TGTGCCAGCCAGGGTTACTCTGGAAACACCATATATTTT. The rearrangement joins TRBV2 to TRBJ1-3; D possibly corresponds to TRBD1 (5 bases). CDR1 and CDR2 (germline): SNHLY, FYNNEI. V was shortened by 8 bases and J by 0 bases, with 8 bases between the two germline ends. The CDR3 extends over 13 amino acids. Full variable domain (remainder filled in from reference TRBV2 and TRBJ1-3): EPEVTQTPSHQVTQMGQEVILRCVPISNHLYFYWYRQILGQKVEFLVSFYNNEISEKSEIFDDQFSVERPDGSNFTLKIRSTKLEDSAMYFCASQGYSGNTIYFGEGSWLTVV.